The subject of this entry is one T cell receptor beta chain. Authors' methods: Nucleated cell number was recorded as an estimate derived from reference gene primer amplification. Assay used: immunoSEQ multiplex PCR; TCRdb lists only in-frame clones, some missing. Clone size and V and J calls were adopted from that table, with D and trimming inferred from the DNA. The sample has 95,000 to 150,000 clones, 79% seen once. V lost 0 bases and J lost 7, with 11 bases in between. The CDR3 is 14 amino acids. Per germline, CDR1 SGHRS and CDR2 YFSETQ. The sample is drawn from a study of blood T cell repertoires in COVID-19. Study-level background: Acute and convalescent COVID-19 samples came from the United States, Italy and Spain. Sources were T cells, B-cell-depleted T cells, or PBMCs; the material itself was cDNA or gDNA.

The receptor comes from an elderly woman with acute or convalescent COVID-19. Source material: peripheral blood. The chain uses TRBV5-1 and TRBJ2-4, with no clear D. The CDR3 reads CASSLEAQSNIQYF. The CDR3 DNA is TGCGCCAGCAGCTTGGAGGCACAGAGCAACATTCAGTACTTC.